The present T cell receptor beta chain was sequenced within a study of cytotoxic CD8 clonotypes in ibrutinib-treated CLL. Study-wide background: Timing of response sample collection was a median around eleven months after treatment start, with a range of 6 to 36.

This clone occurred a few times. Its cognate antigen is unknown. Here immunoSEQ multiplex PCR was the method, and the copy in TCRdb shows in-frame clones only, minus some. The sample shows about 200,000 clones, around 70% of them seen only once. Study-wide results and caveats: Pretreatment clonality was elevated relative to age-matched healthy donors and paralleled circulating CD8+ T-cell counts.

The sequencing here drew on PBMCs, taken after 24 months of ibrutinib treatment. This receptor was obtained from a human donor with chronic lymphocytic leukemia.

Here the CDR3 reads CASSVGQTTYSGANVLTF. Here the CDR3 DNA reads TGTGCCAGCAGCGTCGGACAGACAACCTACTCTGGGGCCAACGTCCTGACTTTC. This chain connects TRBV9 to TRBJ2-6; D possibly corresponds to TRBD1 (6 bases). The germline V and J ends were trimmed by 2 bases and 0 bases, with 15 bases remaining between them. CDR3 length: 18 residues. Germline CDR1 SGDLS, CDR2 YYNGEE.